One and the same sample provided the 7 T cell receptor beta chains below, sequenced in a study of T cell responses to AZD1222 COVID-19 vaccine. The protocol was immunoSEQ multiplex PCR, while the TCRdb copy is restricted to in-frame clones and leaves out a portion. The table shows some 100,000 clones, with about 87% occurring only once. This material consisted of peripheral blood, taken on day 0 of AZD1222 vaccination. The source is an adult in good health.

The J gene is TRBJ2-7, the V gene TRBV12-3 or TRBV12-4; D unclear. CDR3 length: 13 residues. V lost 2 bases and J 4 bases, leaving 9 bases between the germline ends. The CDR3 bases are TGTGCCAGCAGTTTATCGGGTGATTACGAGCAGTACTTC. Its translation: CASSLSGDYEQYF.

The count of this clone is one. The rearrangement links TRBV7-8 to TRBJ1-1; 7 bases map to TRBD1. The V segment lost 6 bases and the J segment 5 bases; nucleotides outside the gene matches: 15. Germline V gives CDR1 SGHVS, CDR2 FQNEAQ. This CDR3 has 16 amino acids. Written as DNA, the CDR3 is TGTGCCAGCAGACTCCGACAGGGTGGAGGGAAAACTGAAGCTTTCTTT. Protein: CASRLRQGGGKTEAFF.

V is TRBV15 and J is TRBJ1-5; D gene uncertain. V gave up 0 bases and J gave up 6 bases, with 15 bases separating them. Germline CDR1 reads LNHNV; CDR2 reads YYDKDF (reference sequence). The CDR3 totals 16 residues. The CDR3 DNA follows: TGTGCCACCAGCAGAGAGGGCCCAACGACGGGTCAGCCCCAGCATTTT. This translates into CATSREGPTTGQPQHF.

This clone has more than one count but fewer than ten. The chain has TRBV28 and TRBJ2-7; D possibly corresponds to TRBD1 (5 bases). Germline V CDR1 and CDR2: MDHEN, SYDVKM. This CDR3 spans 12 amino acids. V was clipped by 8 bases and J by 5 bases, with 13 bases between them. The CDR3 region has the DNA TGTGCCAGCCGCGACAGCTGGGACGAGCAGTACTTC. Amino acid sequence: CASRDSWDEQYF.

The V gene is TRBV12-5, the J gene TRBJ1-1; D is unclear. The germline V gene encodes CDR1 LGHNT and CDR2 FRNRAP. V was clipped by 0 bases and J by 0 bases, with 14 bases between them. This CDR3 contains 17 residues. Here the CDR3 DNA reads TGTGCTAGTGGTTTGGTACTTGGTGGTAGCGTGAACACTGAAGCTTTCTTT. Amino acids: CASGLVLGGSVNTEAFF.

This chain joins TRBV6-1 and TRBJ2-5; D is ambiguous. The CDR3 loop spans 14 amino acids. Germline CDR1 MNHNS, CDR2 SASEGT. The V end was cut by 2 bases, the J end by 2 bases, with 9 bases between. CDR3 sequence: CASSEFDGQETQYF. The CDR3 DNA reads TGTGCCAGCAGTGAATTTGACGGGCAAGAGACCCAGTACTTC.

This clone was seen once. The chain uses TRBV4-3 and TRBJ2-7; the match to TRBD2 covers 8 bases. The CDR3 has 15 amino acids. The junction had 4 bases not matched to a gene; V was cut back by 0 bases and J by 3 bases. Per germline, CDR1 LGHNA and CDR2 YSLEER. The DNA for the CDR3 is TGCGCCAGCAGCCAAGACTTAAGCGGGAGCTACGAGCAGTACTTC. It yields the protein CASSQDLSGSYEQYF.